This T cell receptor (beta chain) is drawn from a study of blood T cell repertoires in COVID-19. In the study overall: PBMCs, B-cell-depleted T cells, or T cells were the source of the cDNA or gDNA that made up the material.

The CDR3 has 15 residues. V shed 0 bases, J shed 2 bases, and the junction held 4 bases outside the gene matches. Original processing methods: Estimated nucleated cell counts came from reference gene primer amplification. Libraries were prepared by immunoSEQ multiplex PCR; TCRdb keeps only in-frame clonotypes and omits some of them. The DNA was the basis for D and trimming; V, J and clone size are from that table. The profile shows around 250,000 clones, approximately 88% of them singletons. What was sequenced was PBMCs or T cells enriched from blood (not recorded which). The TCR comes from a woman aged 40 to 50 with acute COVID-19. This sequence joins TRBV5-3 and TRBJ2-7; TRBD2 matches 8 bases. TRBV5-3 is an ORF; its function is uncertain. Here the CDR3 DNA reads TGTGCCAGAAGCTTGGCCGGGAGGGAGCCCTACGAGCAGTACGTC. Translation gives CARSLAGREPYEQYV.